This T cell receptor beta chain is drawn from a study of brain T cells in children with intractable seizures. As to this clone: Its antigen is as yet unknown.

Trimming left V 3 bases short and J 0 bases short, with 7 bases between. This CDR3 is built from 15 residues. Looked up from germline, CDR1 is KGHDR and CDR2 is SFDVKD. Study-wide results and limits: Pre-surgery blood may have been undersampled, hiding some clones.

Assay: immunoSEQ multiplex PCR; the TCRdb copy retains only in-frame clones and omits some. The table includes around 80,000 clones, approximately 90% detected once. Only cases whose brain tissue showed the highest T cell transcript signatures were sequenced. The clonotype comes from a girl between 2 and 10 years old with Rasmussen encephalitis and intractable seizures. The rearrangement links TRBV24-1 to TRBJ2-2; unclear D gene. Sequencing was performed on peripheral blood, taken at surgery. For the CDR3, the DNA is TGTGCCACCAGTGATCACGGGTCGAACACCGGGGAGCTGTTTTTT. As protein: CATSDHGSNTGELFF.